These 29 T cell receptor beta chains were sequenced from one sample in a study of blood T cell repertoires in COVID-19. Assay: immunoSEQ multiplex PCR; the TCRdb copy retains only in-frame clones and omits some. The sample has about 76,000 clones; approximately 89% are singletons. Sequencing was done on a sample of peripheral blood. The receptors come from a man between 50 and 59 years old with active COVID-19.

The chain's CDR3 is CASSLETTDTQYF. CDR3 bases: TGTGCCAGTAGCCTGGAGACCACAGATACGCAGTATTTT. The chain is built from TRBV19 and TRBJ2-3; D is unclear. The germline V gene encodes CDR1 LNHDA and CDR2 SQIVND (reference sequence). V was pared by 6 bases and J by 2 bases, with 9 bases between. The CDR3 sequence is 13 residues long.

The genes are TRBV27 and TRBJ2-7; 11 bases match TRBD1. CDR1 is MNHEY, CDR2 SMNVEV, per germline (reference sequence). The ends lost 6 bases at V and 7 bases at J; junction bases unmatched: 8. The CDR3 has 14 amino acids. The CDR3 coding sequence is TGTGCCAGCAGCTACACCGGGACAGGGGGAGAGCAGTACTTC. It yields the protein CASSYTGTGGEQYF.

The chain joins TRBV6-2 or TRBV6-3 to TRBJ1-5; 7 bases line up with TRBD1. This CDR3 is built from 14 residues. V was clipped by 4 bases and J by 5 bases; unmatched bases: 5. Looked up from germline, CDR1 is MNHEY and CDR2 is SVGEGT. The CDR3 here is CASSFTGDHQPQHF. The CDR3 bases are TGTGCCAGCAGTTTTACAGGGGACCATCAGCCCCAGCATTTT.

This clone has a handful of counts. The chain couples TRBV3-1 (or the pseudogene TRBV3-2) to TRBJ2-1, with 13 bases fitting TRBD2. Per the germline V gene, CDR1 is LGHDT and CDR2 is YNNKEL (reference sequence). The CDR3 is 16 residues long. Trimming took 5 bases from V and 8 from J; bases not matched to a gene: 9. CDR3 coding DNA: TGTGCCAGCAGCTTCCGGACTAGCGGGAGCAGGGATGAGCAGTTCTTC. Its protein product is CASSFRTSGSRDEQFF.

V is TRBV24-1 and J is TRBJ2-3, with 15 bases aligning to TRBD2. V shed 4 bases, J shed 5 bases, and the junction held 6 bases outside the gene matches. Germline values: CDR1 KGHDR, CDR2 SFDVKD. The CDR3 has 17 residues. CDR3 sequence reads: CATSEGTSGGSLDTQYF. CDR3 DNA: TGTGCCACCAGTGAAGGGACTAGCGGGGGGAGCCTAGATACGCAGTATTTT.

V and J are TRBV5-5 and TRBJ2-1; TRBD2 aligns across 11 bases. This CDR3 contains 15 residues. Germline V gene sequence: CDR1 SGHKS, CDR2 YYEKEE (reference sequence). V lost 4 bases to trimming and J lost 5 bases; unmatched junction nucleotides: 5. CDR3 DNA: TGTGCCAGCAGCACACTAGCGGGGGTTAACAATGAGCAGTTCTTC. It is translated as CASSTLAGVNNEQFF.

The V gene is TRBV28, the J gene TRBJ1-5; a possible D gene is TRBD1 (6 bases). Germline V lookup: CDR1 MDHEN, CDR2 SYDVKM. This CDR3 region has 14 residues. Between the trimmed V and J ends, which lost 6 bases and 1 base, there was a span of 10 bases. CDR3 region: CASRARGSNQPQHF. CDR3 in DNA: TGTGCCAGCAGAGCCAGGGGAAGCAATCAGCCCCAGCATTTT.

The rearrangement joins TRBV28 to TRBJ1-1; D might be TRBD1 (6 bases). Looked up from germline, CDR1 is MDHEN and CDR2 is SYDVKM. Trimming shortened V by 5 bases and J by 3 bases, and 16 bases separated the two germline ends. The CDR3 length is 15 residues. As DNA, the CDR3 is TGTGCCAGCAGTCCGCCCAGGGGCCTTTACACTGAAGCTTTCTTT. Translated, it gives CASSPPRGLYTEAFF.

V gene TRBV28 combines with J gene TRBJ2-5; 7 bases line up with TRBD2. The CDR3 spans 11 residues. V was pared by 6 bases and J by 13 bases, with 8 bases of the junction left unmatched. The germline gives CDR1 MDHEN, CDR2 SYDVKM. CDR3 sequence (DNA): TGTGCCAGCAGGGCGGTAGGGGAGGGGTACTTC. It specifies CASRAVGEGYF.

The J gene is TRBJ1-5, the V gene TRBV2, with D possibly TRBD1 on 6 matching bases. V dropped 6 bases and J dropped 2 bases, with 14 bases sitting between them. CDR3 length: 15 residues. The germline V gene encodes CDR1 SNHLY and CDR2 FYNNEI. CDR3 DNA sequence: TGTGCCAGCAGCGCACAGGGTGAGGGCAATCAGCCCCAGCATTTT. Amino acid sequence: CASSAQGEGNQPQHF.

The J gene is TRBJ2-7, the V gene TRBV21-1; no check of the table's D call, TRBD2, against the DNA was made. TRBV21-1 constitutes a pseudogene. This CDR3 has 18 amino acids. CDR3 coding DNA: TGTGCCAGCATCCCAGGGAGGGGGCGTCGACTAGCGGTATACGAGCAGTACTTC. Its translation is CASIPGRGRRLAVYEQYF.

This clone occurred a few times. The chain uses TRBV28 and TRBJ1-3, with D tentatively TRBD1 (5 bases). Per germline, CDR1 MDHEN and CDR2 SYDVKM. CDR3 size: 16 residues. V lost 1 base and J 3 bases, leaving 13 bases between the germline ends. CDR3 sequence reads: CASSLSQGWSGNTIYF. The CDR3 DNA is TGTGCCAGCAGTTTATCGCAGGGCTGGAGTGGAAACACCATATATTTT.

CDR3 protein: CASSSGLAGRTDTQYF. DNA for the CDR3: TGTGCCAGCAGCTCGGGACTAGCGGGACGCACAGATACGCAGTATTTT. The rearrangement joins TRBV3-1 (or the pseudogene TRBV3-2) to TRBJ2-3, with 13 bases aligning to TRBD2. CDR1 LGHDT and CDR2 YNNKEL come from the germline V gene (reference sequence). The CDR3 consists of 16 residues. Trimming cost V 5 bases and J 1 base; bases outside gene matches: 3.

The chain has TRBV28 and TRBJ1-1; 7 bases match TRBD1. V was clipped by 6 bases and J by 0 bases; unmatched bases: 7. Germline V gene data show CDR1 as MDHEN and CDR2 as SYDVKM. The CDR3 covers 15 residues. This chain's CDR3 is CASSIMDRLNTEAFF. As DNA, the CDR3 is TGTGCCAGCAGCATCATGGACAGGTTGAACACTGAAGCTTTCTTT.

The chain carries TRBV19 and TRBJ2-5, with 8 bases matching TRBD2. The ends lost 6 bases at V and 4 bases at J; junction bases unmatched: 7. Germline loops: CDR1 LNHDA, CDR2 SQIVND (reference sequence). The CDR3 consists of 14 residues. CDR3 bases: TGTGCCAGTAGCGGGGGGGCCGTGTCAGAGACCCAGTACTTC. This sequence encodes CASSGGAVSETQYF.

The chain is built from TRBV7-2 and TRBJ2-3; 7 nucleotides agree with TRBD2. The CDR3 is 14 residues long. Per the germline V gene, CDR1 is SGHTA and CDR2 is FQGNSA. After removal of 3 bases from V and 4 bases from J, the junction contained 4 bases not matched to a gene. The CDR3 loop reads CASSFTSGADTQYF. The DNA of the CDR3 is TGTGCCAGCAGCTTTACCAGCGGGGCAGATACGCAGTATTTT.

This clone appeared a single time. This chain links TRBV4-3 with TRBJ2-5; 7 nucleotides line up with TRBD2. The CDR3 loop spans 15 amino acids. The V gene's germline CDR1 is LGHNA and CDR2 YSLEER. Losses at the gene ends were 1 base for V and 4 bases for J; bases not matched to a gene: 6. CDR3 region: CASSQVGGRSETQYF. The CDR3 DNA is TGCGCCAGCAGCCAAGTGGGGGGGAGGTCAGAGACCCAGTACTTC.

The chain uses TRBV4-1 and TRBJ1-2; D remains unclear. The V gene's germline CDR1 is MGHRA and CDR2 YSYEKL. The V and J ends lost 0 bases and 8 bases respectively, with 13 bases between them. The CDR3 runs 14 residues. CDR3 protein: CASSQDWEEGGYTF. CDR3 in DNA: TGCGCCAGCAGCCAAGATTGGGAGGAAGGCGGCTACACCTTC.

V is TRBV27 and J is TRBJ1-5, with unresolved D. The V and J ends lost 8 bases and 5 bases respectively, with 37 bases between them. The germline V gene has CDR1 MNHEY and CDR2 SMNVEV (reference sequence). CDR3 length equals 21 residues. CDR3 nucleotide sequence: TGTGCCAGCGAATATGATAGCCCTTTAGGACGACTACGAGAACCATATCAGCCCCAGCATTTT. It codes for CASEYDSPLGRLREPYQPQHF.

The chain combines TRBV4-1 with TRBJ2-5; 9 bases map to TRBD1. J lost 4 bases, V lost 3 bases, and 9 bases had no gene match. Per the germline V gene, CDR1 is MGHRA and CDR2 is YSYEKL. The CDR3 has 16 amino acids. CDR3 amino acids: CASSQGQGLGGETQYF. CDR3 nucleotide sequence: TGCGCCAGCAGCCAGGGACAGGGCTTGGGGGGAGAGACCCAGTACTTC.

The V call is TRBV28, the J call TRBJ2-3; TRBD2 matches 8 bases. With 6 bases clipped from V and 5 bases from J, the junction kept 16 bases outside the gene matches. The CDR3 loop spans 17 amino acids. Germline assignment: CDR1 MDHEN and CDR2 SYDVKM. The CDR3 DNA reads TGTGCCAGCAGCCCCTTGGCGGGGGGTCAGCGGAGAGATACGCAGTATTTT. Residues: CASSPLAGGQRRDTQYF.

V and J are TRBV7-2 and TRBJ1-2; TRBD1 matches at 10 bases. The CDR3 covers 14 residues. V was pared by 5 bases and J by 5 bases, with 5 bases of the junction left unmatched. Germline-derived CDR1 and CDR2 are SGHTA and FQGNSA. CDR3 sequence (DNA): TGTGCCAGCAGCGGGACAGGGGCTCGGTATGGCTACACCTTC. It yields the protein CASSGTGARYGYTF.

This CDR3 reads CSVRQGWGMNTEAFF. DNA for the CDR3: TGCAGCGTTCGACAGGGTTGGGGAATGAACACTGAAGCTTTCTTT. The J gene is TRBJ1-1, the V gene TRBV29-1; 7 positions match TRBD1. Germline assignment: CDR1 SQVTM and CDR2 ANQGSEA. This CDR3 has 15 residues. With V trimmed by 5 bases and J by 0 bases, 9 bases remained unmatched.

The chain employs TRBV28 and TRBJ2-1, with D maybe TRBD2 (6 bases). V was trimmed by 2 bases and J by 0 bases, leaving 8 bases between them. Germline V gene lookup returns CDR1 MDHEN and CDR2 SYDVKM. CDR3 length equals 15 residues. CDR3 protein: CASSLDGGSYNEQFF. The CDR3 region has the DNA TGTGCCAGCAGTTTAGACGGGGGCTCCTACAATGAGCAGTTCTTC. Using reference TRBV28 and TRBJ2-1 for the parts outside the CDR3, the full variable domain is DVKVTQSSRYLVKRTGEKVFLECVQDMDHENMFWYRQDPGLGLRLIYFSYDVKMKEKGDIPEGYSVSREKKERFSLILESASTNQTSMYLCASSLDGGSYNEQFFGPGTRLTVL.

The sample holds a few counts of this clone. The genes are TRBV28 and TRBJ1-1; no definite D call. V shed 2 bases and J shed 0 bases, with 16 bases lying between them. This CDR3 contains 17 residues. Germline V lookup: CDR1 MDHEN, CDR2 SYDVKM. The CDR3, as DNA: TGTGCCAGCAGTTTAATTGACGGGAAGACGTTGAACACTGAAGCTTTCTTT. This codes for CASSLIDGKTLNTEAFF.

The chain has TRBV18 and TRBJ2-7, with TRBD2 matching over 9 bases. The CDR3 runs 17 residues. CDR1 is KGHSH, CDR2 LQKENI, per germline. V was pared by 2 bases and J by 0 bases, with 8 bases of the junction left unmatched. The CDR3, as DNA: TGTGCCAGCTCACCAGTCCAGCGGGAGGCCGCCTCCTACGAGCAGTACTTC. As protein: CASSPVQREAASYEQYF. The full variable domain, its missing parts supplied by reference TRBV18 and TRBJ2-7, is NAGVMQNPRHLVRRRGQEARLRCSPMKGHSHVYWYRQLPEEGLKFMVYLQKENIIDESGMPKERFSAEFPKEGPSILRIQQVVRGDSAAYFCASSPVQREAASYEQYFGPGTRLTVT.

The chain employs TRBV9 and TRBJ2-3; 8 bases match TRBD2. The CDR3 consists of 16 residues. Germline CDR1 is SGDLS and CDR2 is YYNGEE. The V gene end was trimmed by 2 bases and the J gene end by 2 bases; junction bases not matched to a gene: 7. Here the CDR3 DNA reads TGTGCCAGCAGCGTGGAGGGGCGGGGGGCCACAGATACGCAGTATTTT. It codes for CASSVEGRGATDTQYF.

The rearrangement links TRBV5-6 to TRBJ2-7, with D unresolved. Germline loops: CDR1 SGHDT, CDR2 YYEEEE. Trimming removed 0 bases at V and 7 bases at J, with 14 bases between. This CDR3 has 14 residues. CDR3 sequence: CASSLGSLGREQYF. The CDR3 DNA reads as TGTGCCAGCAGCTTGGGGTCCCTAGGAAGGGAGCAGTACTTC.

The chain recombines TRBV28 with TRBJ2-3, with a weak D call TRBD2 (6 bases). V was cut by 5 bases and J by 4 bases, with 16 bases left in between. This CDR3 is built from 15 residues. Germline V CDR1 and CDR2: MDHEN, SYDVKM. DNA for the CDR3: TGTGCCAGCAGTCCACGGGGGAGAGGGGCAGATACGCAGTATTTT. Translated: CASSPRGRGADTQYF.